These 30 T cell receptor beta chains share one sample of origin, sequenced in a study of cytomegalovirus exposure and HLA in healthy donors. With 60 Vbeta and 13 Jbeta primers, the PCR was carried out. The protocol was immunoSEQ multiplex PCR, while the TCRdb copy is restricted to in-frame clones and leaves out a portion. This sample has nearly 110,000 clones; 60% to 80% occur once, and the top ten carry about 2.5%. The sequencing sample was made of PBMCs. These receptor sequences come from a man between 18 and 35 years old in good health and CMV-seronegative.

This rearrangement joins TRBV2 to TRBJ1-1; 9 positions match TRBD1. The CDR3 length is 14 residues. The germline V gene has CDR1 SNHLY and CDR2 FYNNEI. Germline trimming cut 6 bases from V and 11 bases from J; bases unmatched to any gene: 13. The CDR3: CASRDGTGLSMAFF. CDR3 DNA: TGTGCCAGCAGGGACGGGACAGGGCTTAGTATGGCTTTCTTT. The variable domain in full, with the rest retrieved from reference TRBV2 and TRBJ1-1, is EPEVTQTPSHQVTQMGQEVILRCVPISNHLYFYWYRQILGQKVEFLVSFYNNEISEKSEIFDDQFSVERPDGSNFTLKIRSTKLEDSAMYFCASRDGTGLSMAFFGQGTRLTVV.

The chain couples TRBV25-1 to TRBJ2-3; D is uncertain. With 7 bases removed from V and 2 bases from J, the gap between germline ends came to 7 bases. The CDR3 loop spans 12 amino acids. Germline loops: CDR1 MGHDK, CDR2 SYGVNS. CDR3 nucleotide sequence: TGTGCCAGCATCACTGCCACAGATACGCAGTATTTT. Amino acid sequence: CASITATDTQYF.

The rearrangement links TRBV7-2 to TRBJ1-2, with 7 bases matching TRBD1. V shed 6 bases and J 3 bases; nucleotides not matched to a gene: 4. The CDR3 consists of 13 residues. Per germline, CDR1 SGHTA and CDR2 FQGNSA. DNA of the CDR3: TGTGCCAGCAGGGGGACAGAGGACTATGGCTACACCTTC. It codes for CASRGTEDYGYTF.

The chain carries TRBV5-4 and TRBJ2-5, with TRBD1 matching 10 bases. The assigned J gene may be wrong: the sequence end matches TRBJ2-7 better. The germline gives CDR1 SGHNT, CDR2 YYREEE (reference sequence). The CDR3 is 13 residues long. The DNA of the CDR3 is TGTGCCAGCAGCTGGGACAGGGGAGCCGAGCAGTACTTC. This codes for CASSWDRGAEQYF.

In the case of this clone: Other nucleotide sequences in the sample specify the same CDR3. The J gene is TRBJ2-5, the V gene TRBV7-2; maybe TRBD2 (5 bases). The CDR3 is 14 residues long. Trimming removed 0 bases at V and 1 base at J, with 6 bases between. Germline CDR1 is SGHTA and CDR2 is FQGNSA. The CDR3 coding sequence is TGTGCCAGCAGCTTAGCTCGGGGCCAAGAGACCCAGTACTTC. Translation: CASSLARGQETQYF.

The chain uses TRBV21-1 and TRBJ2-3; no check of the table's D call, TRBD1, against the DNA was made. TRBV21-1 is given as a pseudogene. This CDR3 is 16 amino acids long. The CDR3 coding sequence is TGTGCCAGCAGCGACCGGACAGGGGACGCACGAGGTACGCAGTATTTT. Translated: CASSDRTGDARGTQYF.

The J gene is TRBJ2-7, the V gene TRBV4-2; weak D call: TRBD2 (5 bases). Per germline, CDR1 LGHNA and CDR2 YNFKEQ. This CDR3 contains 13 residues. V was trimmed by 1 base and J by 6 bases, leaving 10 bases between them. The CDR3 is CASSQGLRAEQYF. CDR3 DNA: TGTGCCAGCAGCCAAGGGTTGAGGGCCGAGCAGTACTTC.

CDR3 sequence: CASASGGTPRNEQFF. CDR3 coding DNA: TGTGCCAGCGCCTCGGGAGGGACCCCTCGAAATGAGCAGTTCTTC. The V gene is TRBV19, the J gene TRBJ2-1, with TRBD2 matching 8 bases. This CDR3 is 15 amino acids long. V was pared by 9 bases and J by 7 bases, with 14 bases of the junction left unmatched. Looked up from germline, CDR1 is LNHDA and CDR2 is SQIVND (reference sequence). Based on the CDR3 plus reference TRBV19 and TRBJ2-1, the full variable domain is DGGITQSPKYLFRKEGQNVTLSCEQNLNHDAMYWYRQDPGQGLRLIYYSQIVNDFQKGDIAEGYSVSREKKESFPLTVTSAQKNPTAFYLCASASGGTPRNEQFFGPGTRLTVL.

CDR3 in amino acids: CATGGGLLTEAFF. Here the CDR3 DNA reads TGTGCCACCGGGGGGGGGCTACTTACTGAAGCTTTCTTT. The rearrangement uses TRBV10-3 and TRBJ1-1; tentative D call: TRBD1 (6 bases). Germline V gene sequence: CDR1 ENHRY, CDR2 SYGVKD. The V end lost 10 bases, the J end lost 5 bases, and 17 bases lay between the germline ends. The CDR3 spans 13 residues.

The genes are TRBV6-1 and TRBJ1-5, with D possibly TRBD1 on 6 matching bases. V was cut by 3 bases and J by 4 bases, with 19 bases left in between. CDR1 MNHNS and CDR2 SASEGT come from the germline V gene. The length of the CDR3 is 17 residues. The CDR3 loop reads CASSDPRTASTNQPQHF. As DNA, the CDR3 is TGTGCCAGCAGTGACCCCAGGACAGCCTCGACAAATCAGCCCCAGCATTTT.

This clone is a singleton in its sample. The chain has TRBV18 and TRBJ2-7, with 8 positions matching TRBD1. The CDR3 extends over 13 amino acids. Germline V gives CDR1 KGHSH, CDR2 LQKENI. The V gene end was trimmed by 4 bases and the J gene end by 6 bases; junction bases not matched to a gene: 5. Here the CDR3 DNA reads TGTGCCAGCTCACAAACCGGGACAGGCGAGCAGTACTTC. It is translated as CASSQTGTGEQYF. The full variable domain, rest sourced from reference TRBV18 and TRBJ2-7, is NAGVMQNPRHLVRRRGQEARLRCSPMKGHSHVYWYRQLPEEGLKFMVYLQKENIIDESGMPKERFSAEFPKEGPSILRIQQVVRGDSAAYFCASSQTGTGEQYFGPGTRLTVT.

DNA of the CDR3: TGTGCCAGCAGCCAAGAGTTCCTAGCCACACACACAGATACGCAGTATTTT. Translating it yields CASSQEFLATHTDTQYF. The chain combines TRBV14 with TRBJ2-3; maybe TRBD2 (5 bases). Trimming cost V 0 bases and J 2 bases, with 15 bases left between them. Germline lookup yields CDR1 SGHDN and CDR2 FVKESK. The CDR3 contains 17 residues. The whole variable domain, remainder taken from reference TRBV14 and TRBJ2-3, is EAGVTQFPSHSVIEKGQTVTLRCDPISGHDNLYWYRRVMGKEIKFLLHFVKESKQDESGMPNNRFLAERTGGTYSTLKVQPAELEDSGVYFCASSQEFLATHTDTQYFGPGTRLTVL.

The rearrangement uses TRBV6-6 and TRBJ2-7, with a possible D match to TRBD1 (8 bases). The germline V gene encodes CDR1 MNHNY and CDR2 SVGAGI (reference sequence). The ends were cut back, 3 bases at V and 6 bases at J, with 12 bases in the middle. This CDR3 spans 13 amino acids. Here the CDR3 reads CASSYYRGGEQYF. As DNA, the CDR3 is TGTGCCAGCAGTTATTACAGGGGGGGCGAGCAGTACTTC.

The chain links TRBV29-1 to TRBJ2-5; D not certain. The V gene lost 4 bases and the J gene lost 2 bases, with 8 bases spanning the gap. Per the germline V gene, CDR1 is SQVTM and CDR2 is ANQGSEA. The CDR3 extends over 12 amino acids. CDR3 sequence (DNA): TGCAGCGTTGGTGATACACAAGAGACCCAGTACTTC. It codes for CSVGDTQETQYF.

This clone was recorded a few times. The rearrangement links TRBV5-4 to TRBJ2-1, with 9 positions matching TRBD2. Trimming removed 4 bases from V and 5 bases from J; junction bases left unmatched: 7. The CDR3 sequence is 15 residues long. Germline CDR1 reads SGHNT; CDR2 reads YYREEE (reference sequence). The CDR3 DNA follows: TGTGCCAGCAGCCCCGGACTAGCGACACACAATGAGCAGTTCTTC. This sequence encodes CASSPGLATHNEQFF.

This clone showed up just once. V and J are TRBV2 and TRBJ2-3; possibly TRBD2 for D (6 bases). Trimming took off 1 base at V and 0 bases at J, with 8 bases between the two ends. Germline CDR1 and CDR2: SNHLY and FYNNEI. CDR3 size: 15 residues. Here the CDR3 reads CASSEGEVSTDTQYF. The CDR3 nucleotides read TGTGCCAGCAGTGAAGGGGAGGTTAGCACAGATACGCAGTATTTT.

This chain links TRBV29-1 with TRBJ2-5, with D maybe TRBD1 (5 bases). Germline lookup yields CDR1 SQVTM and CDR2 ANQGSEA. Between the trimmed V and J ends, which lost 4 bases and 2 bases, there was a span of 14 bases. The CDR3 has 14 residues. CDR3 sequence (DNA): TGCAGCGTTGGCGTGGGGCTAGTACAAGAGACCCAGTACTTC. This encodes CSVGVGLVQETQYF. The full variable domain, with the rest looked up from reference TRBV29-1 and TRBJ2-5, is SAVISQKPSRDICQRGTSLTIQCQVDSQVTMMFWYRQQPGQSLTLIATANQGSEATYESGFVIDKFPISRPNLTFSTLTVSNMSPEDSSIYLCSVGVGLVQETQYFGPGTRLLVL.

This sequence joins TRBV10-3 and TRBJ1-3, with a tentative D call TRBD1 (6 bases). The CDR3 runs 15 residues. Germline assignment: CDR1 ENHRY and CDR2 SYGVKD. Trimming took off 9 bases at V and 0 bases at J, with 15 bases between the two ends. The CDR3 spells CAMGAPGSSGNTIYF. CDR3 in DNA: TGTGCCATGGGGGCGCCGGGCTCCTCTGGAAACACCATATATTTT.

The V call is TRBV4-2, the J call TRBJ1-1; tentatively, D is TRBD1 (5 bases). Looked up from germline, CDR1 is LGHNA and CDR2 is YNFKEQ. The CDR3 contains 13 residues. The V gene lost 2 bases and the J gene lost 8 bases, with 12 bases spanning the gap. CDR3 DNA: TGTGCCAGCAGCCAACCCCGGCAGGGAGAAGCTTTCTTT. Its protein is CASSQPRQGEAFF.

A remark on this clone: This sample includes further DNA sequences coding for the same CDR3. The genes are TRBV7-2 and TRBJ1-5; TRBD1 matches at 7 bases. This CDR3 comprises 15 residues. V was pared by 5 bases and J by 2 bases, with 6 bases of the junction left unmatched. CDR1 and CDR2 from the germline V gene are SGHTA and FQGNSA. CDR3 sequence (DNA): TGTGCCAGCAGCCTACAGGGGTCGGGCAATCAGCCCCAGCATTTT. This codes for CASSLQGSGNQPQHF.

CDR3 residues: CASSLGSLGEQFF. The DNA for the CDR3 is TGCGCCAGCAGCTTGGGGTCCCTCGGTGAGCAGTTCTTC. The genes are TRBV5-1 and TRBJ2-1, with D hard to call. The germline V gene has CDR1 SGHRS and CDR2 YFSETQ. Trimming took 0 bases from V and 9 from J, leaving 10 bases between them. The CDR3 contains 13 residues.

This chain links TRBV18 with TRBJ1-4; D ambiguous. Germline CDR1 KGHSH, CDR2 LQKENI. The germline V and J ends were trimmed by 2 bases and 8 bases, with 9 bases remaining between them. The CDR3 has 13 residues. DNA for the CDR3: TGTGCCAGCTCACCAAAGGAGGGAGAAAAACTGTTTTTT. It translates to CASSPKEGEKLFF.

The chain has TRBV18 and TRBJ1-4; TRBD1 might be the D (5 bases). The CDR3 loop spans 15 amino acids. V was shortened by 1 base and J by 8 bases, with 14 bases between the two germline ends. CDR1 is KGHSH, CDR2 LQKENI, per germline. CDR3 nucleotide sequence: TGTGCCAGCTCACCACGTCGCAGGGAAAACGAAAAACTGTTTTTT. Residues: CASSPRRRENEKLFF.

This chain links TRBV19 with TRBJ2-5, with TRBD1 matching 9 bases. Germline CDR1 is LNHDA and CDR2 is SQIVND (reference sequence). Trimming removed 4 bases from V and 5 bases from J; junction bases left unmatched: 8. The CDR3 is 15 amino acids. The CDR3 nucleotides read TGTGCCAGTAGTACCCCGGGACAGGGTTTGGAGACCCAGTACTTC. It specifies CASSTPGQGLETQYF.

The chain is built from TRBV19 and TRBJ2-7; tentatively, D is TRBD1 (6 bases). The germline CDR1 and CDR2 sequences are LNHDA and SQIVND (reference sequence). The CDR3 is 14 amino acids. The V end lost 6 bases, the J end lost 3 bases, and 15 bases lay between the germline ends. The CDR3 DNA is TGTGCCAGTAGCCGGGACATAGGTCGCTACGAGCAGTACTTC. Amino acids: CASSRDIGRYEQYF.

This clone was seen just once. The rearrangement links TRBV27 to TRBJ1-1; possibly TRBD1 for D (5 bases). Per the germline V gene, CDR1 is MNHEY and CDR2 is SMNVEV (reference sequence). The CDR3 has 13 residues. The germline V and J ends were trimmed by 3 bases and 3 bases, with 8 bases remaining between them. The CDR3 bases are TGTGCCAGCAGTTTCGGGGGTGACACTGAAGCTTTCTTT. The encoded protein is CASSFGGDTEAFF.

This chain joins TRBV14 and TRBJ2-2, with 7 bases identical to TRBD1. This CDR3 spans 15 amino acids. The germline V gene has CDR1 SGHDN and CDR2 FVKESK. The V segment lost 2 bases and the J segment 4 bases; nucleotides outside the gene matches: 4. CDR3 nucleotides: TGTGCCAGCAGCCAACCAGGGGGTGCCACCGGGGAGCTGTTTTTT. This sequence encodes CASSQPGGATGELFF.

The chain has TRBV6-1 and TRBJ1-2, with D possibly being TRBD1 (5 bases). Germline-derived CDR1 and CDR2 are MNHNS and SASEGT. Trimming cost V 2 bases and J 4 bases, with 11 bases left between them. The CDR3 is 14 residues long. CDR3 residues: CASSEISGPYGYTF. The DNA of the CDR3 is TGTGCCAGCAGTGAAATCTCAGGGCCCTATGGCTACACCTTC.

The CDR3 nucleotides are TGTGCCAGCAGCCCGCCCGAATACGGGCAGTACTTC. As protein: CASSPPEYGQYF. The J gene is TRBJ2-5, the V gene TRBV6-6; no firm D call. Germline V gives CDR1 MNHNY, CDR2 SVGAGI (reference sequence). This CDR3 comprises 12 residues. Trimming cost V 6 bases and J 11 bases, with 16 bases left between them.

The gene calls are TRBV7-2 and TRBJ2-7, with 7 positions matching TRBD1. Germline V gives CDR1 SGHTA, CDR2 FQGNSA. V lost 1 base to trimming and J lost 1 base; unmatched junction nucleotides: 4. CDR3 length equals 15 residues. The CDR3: CASSLEGQLSYEQYF. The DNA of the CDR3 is TGTGCCAGCAGCTTAGAGGGACAGCTGTCCTACGAGCAGTACTTC. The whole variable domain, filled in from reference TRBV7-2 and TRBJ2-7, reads GAGVSQSPSNKVTEKGKDVELRCDPISGHTALYWYRQSLGQGLEFLIYFQGNSAPDKSGLPSDRFSAERTGGSVSTLTIQRTQQEDSAVYLCASSLEGQLSYEQYFGPGTRLTVT.